A single sample gave rise to the 14 T cell receptor beta chains below, sequenced in a study of T cell responses to AZD1222 COVID-19 vaccine. The table came from immunoSEQ multiplex PCR; TCRdb's copy has only in-frame clones and leaves some out. This sample has roughly 34,000 clones, with roughly 91% found just once. Sequenced here: peripheral blood, sampled on day 0 of AZD1222 vaccination. The source of these receptors is an adult in good health.

J is TRBJ2-1 and V is TRBV6-5; 7 bases are shared with TRBD1. The junction had 4 bases not matched to a gene; V was cut back by 0 bases and J by 5 bases. The CDR3 sequence is 15 residues long. Germline CDR1 is MNHEY and CDR2 is SVGAGI. The CDR3 reads CASSYSTGAHNEQFF. The CDR3 bases are TGTGCCAGCAGTTACTCAACAGGGGCACACAATGAGCAGTTCTTC.

The chain links TRBV19 to TRBJ1-5; TRBD1 is a possible D gene (5 bases). V dropped 5 bases and J dropped 0 bases, with 17 bases sitting between them. CDR1 is LNHDA, CDR2 SQIVND, per germline (reference sequence). This CDR3 region has 17 residues. CDR3: CASSPGRTYNSNQPQHF. In nucleotides, the CDR3 is TGTGCCAGTAGTCCGGGGCGGACGTACAATAGCAATCAGCCCCAGCATTTT.

The rearrangement joins TRBV11-2 to TRBJ2-7, with D tentatively TRBD2 (6 bases). The CDR3 extends over 14 amino acids. V was trimmed by 6 bases and J by 1 base, leaving 13 bases between them. Germline CDR1 and CDR2: SGHAT and FQNNGV. The CDR3 spells CASRPRGISYEQYF. In nucleotides, the CDR3 is TGTGCCAGCAGGCCCCGGGGGATTTCCTACGAGCAGTACTTC.

This chain uses TRBV7-3 with TRBJ2-5; weak D call: TRBD2 (5 bases). Trimming took 4 bases from V and 5 from J, leaving 11 bases between them. The CDR3 is made up of 13 amino acids. Germline values: CDR1 SGHTA, CDR2 FQGTGA. The CDR3 DNA reads as TGTGCCAGCAGCTCCACGGGGTCGGAGACCCAGTACTTC. It translates to CASSSTGSETQYF.

The genes are TRBV21-1 and TRBJ2-1; the table's D gene call, TRBD2, was not cross checked with the DNA. TRBV21-1 is a pseudogene locus. CDR3 length: 16 amino acids. The CDR3 reads CASGTRLAGGYNEQFF. CDR3 in DNA: TGTGCCAGCGGAACCCGTTTAGCGGGGGGATACAATGAGCAGTTCTTC.

V gene TRBV3-1 (or the pseudogene TRBV3-2) combines with J gene TRBJ2-7, with 8 bases fitting TRBD2. Trimming cost V 1 base and J 3 bases; bases outside gene matches: 8. Germline V gene lookup returns CDR1 LGHDT and CDR2 YNNKEL (reference sequence). This CDR3 contains 16 residues. CDR3 bases: TGTGCCAGCAGCCAAGTCTCAGCGGGAGCACTCTACGAGCAGTACTTC. It yields the protein CASSQVSAGALYEQYF.

The V call is TRBV7-2, the J call TRBJ2-7; 9 positions agree with TRBD1. The V segment lost 5 bases and the J segment 3 bases; nucleotides outside the gene matches: 8. CDR1 SGHTA and CDR2 FQGNSA come from the germline V gene. There are 15 residues in the CDR3. CDR3 nucleotide sequence: TGTGCCAGCAGCCCCCCCGGGACAGGGTACTACGAGCAGTACTTC. Its translation: CASSPPGTGYYEQYF.

The chain recombines TRBV20-1 with TRBJ1-2, with a tentative D call TRBD1 (5 bases). Germline CDR1 reads DFQATT; CDR2 reads SNEGSKA (reference sequence). The CDR3 is 14 amino acids. V was pared by 3 bases and J by 6 bases, with 17 bases between. The CDR3 loop is CSASPGTLNNGYTF. In DNA form, the CDR3 reads TGCAGTGCTAGTCCCGGGACGCTTAATAATGGCTACACCTTC.

The chain joins TRBV6-1 to TRBJ2-1; 8 bases match TRBD2. This CDR3 has 14 amino acids. With V trimmed by 7 bases and J by 5 bases, 7 bases remained unmatched. CDR1 is MNHNS, CDR2 SASEGT, per germline. The CDR3 spells CASIKGLGNNEQFF. The CDR3, as DNA: TGTGCCAGCATTAAGGGACTAGGAAACAATGAGCAGTTCTTC.

V usage is TRBV5-1 and J usage is TRBJ2-2; D not certain. Looked up from germline, CDR1 is SGHRS and CDR2 is YFSETQ. CDR3 size: 11 residues. V lost 7 bases, J lost 2 bases, and 3 bases lay in between. CDR3 DNA: TGCGCCAGCGGTAACACCGGGGAGCTGTTTTTT. This codes for CASGNTGELFF.

The chain couples TRBV3-1 (or the pseudogene TRBV3-2) to TRBJ2-1; tentatively, D is TRBD1 or TRBD2 (6 bases each). Per germline, CDR1 LGHDT and CDR2 YNNKEL (reference sequence). V was shortened by 0 bases and J by 0 bases, with 12 bases between the two germline ends. The CDR3 spans 17 residues. CDR3 amino acids: CASSQEGGSISYNEQFF. The CDR3 DNA follows: TGTGCCAGCAGCCAAGAAGGGGGGAGTATCTCCTACAATGAGCAGTTCTTC.

The CDR3 DNA reads TGCGCCAGCAGCGAGGGACAGGGTGAACAGCCCCAGCATTTT. It codes for CASSEGQGEQPQHF. The chain combines TRBV5-1 with TRBJ1-5; 9 bases align to TRBD1. The length of the CDR3 is 14 residues. Germline CDR1 reads SGHRS; CDR2 reads YFSETQ. V trimming: 4 bases; J trimming: 7 bases; junction bases outside the gene matches: 6.

The rearrangement joins TRBV11-2 to TRBJ2-1; D remains ambiguous. This CDR3 is built from 15 residues. Trimming took off 2 bases at V and 4 bases at J, with 12 bases between the two ends. Germline V gene lookup returns CDR1 SGHAT and CDR2 FQNNGV. The CDR3 DNA reads as TGTGCCAGCAGCTTAATAGGTACGTCTTACAATGAGCAGTTCTTC. Protein: CASSLIGTSYNEQFF. Complete variable domain (other parts from reference TRBV11-2 and TRBJ2-1): EAGVAQSPRYKIIEKRQSVAFWCNPISGHATLYWYQQILGQGPKLLIQFQNNGVVDDSQLPKDRFSAERLKGVDSTLKIQPAKLEDSAVYLCASSLIGTSYNEQFFGPGTRLTVL.

The V gene is TRBV28, the J gene TRBJ2-2; possible D gene TRBD2, 6 bases. This CDR3 spans 13 amino acids. CDR1 and CDR2 from the germline V gene are MDHEN and SYDVKM. The V and J ends lost 7 bases and 4 bases respectively, with 10 bases between them. Here the CDR3 DNA reads TGTGCCAGCATCCTCGGGGGCACCGGGGAGCTGTTTTTT. Translation gives CASILGGTGELFF.